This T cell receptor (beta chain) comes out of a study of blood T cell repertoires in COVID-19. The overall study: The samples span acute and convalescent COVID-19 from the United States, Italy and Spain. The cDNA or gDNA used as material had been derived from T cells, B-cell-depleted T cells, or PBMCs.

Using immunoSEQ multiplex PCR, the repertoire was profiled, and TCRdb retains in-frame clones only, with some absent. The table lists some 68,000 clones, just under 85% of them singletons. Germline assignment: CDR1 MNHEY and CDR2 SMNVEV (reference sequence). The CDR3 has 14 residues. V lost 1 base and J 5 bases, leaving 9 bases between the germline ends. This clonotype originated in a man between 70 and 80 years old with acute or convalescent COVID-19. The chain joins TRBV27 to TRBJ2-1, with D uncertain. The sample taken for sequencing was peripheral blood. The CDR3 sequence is CASSLYSAHNEQFF. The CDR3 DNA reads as TGTGCCAGCAGTTTATATAGTGCCCACAATGAGCAGTTCTTC.